This T cell receptor beta chain was recorded in a study of human T cells and chemical hapten exposure. Overall study results and limits: TCRs above 1 in 1000 frequency did not change with DPC sensitization.

Ten or more counts support this clonotype. Its antigen is not known. In the authors' methods: There were a median of around 97,000 TCRs per sample, with a range from 23,224 to 690,600. Each CDR3 protein gets one entry after TCRdb re-called the RACE reads with MiXCR. The V and J calls were determined by TCRdb, not by the authors. The sample has 20,000 to 30,000 distinct CDR3 sequences; around 10% are singletons. As for time point: patch test 2, 6 weeks after DPC sensitization. The treatment is: therapeutic diphenylcyclopropenone sensitization with weekly scalp DPC. Germline CDR1 reads SQVTM; CDR2 reads ANQGSEA. The CDR3 contains 12 residues. Trimming removed 6 bases at V and 1 base at J, with 9 bases between.

This receptor was identified in a man aged 25 to 40 with alopecia areata. Some clones in this sample may be carry-over from other donors' samples. The chain uses TRBV29-1 and TRBJ1-1, with D maybe TRBD1 (5 bases). The material was whole blood, obtained in connection with sensitization to the hapten diphenylcyclopropenone (DPC). CDR3 protein: CSVSTGNTEAFF. CDR3 DNA sequence: TGCAGCGTCTCAACAGGGAACACTGAAGCTTTCTTT. Full variable domain (remainder filled in from reference TRBV29-1 and TRBJ1-1): SAVISQKPSRDICQRGTSLTIQCQVDSQVTMMFWYRQQPGQSLTLIATANQGSEATYESGFVIDKFPISRPNLTFSTLTVSNMSPEDSSIYLCSVSTGNTEAFFGQGTRLTVV.